These 24 T cell receptor beta chains were sequenced from one sample in a study of blood T cell repertoires in COVID-19. TCRdb's copy holds only in-frame clones and misses some; the assay was immunoSEQ multiplex PCR. The table records 55,000 to 80,000 clones, about 87% of them present only once. Sequenced sample: peripheral blood. The receptors stem from a human donor in a cohort sampled during active COVID-19.

The rearrangement uses TRBV28 and TRBJ2-4; D ambiguous. The CDR3 length is 14 residues. Trimming removed 3 bases from V and 6 bases from J, with 12 bases in between. Germline-derived CDR1 and CDR2 are MDHEN and SYDVKM. The CDR3 here is CASSFTHQRNIQYF. CDR3 coding DNA: TGTGCCAGCAGTTTTACTCACCAAAGAAACATTCAGTACTTC.

This chain joins TRBV30 and TRBJ2-1, with unresolved D. The CDR3 runs to 12 residues. Looked up from germline, CDR1 is GTSNPN and CDR2 is SVGIG (reference sequence). The ends were cut back, 2 bases at V and 11 bases at J, with 13 bases in the middle. CDR3 in amino acids: CAWSLPLFKQFF. DNA of the CDR3: TGTGCCTGGAGTCTCCCTCTATTTAAGCAGTTCTTC.

This clone appeared a single time. The J gene is TRBJ1-5, the V gene TRBV27; D may be TRBD1 (5 bases). Per germline, CDR1 MNHEY and CDR2 SMNVEV (reference sequence). Deletions cut 2 bases from V and 3 bases from J, with 11 bases between. CDR3 length equals 15 residues. CDR3 residues: CASSLSSGPNQPQHF. The DNA for the CDR3 is TGTGCCAGCAGTTTAAGTTCAGGGCCCAATCAGCCCCAGCATTTT.

The gene calls are TRBV6-6 and TRBJ2-7; TRBD1 aligns across 8 bases. The ends lost 5 bases at V and 0 bases at J; junction bases unmatched: 9. Germline values: CDR1 MNHNY, CDR2 SVGAGI (reference sequence). CDR3 length: 16 amino acids. The CDR3 spells CASSTSRTGSSYEQYF. As DNA, the CDR3 is TGTGCCAGCAGTACCTCTCGGACAGGGAGCTCCTACGAGCAGTACTTC.

V and J are TRBV27 and TRBJ2-6; D gene unclear. V lost 3 bases and J lost 2, with 5 bases in between. The CDR3 runs 14 residues. Looked up from germline, CDR1 is MNHEY and CDR2 is SMNVEV (reference sequence). CDR3 protein: CASSFRAGANVLTF. The CDR3 coding sequence is TGTGCCAGCAGTTTCCGGGCTGGGGCCAACGTCCTGACTTTC.

The chain joins TRBV3-1 (or the pseudogene TRBV3-2) to TRBJ1-5; the D gene is possibly TRBD1 (5 bases). Per the germline V gene, CDR1 is LGHDT and CDR2 is YNNKEL (reference sequence). The germline V and J ends were trimmed by 4 bases and 1 base, with 17 bases remaining between them. The CDR3 loop spans 17 amino acids. In DNA, the CDR3 is TGTGCCAGCAGCCTAAAGACCGCGGGGGTCAGCAATCAGCCCCAGCATTTT. Its protein product is CASSLKTAGVSNQPQHF.

The J gene is TRBJ2-7, the V gene TRBV7-9, with TRBD1 identical over 7 bases. V was clipped by 1 base and J by 7 bases; unmatched bases: 7. This CDR3 comprises 14 residues. The germline CDR1 and CDR2 sequences are SEHNR and FQNEAQ (reference sequence). Here the CDR3 DNA reads TGTGCCAGCAGCTTAGGGCTAGGGGGCAATGAGCAGTACTTC. Protein sequence: CASSLGLGGNEQYF.

This rearrangement joins TRBV11-2 to TRBJ1-1; D not resolved. V was shortened by 6 bases and J by 1 base, with 12 bases between the two germline ends. Germline lookup yields CDR1 SGHAT and CDR2 FQNNGV. The CDR3 extends over 14 amino acids. CDR3 residues: CASSLTSGNTEAFF. CDR3 sequence (DNA): TGTGCCAGCAGTCTTACTTCGGGGAACACTGAAGCTTTCTTT.

J is TRBJ2-7 and V is TRBV30, with TRBD1 matching 7 bases. The J segment lost 3 bases and the V segment lost 4 bases, leaving 3 bases of the junction unmatched. The CDR3 is made up of 12 amino acids. The V gene's germline CDR1 is GTSNPN and CDR2 SVGIG (reference sequence). Here the CDR3 DNA reads TGTGCCTGGAACCGGGACAGCTACGAGCAGTACTTC. As protein: CAWNRDSYEQYF.

Only one count was recorded for this clone. V is TRBV28 and J is TRBJ2-3, with 15 bases identical to TRBD2. CDR1 MDHEN and CDR2 SYDVKM come from the germline V gene. The CDR3 covers 17 residues. With V trimmed by 3 bases and J by 4 bases, 5 bases remained unmatched. In DNA, the CDR3 is TGTGCCAGCAGTTTCTCGGGACTAGCGGGAGGCCCAGATACGCAGTATTTT. Protein product: CASSFSGLAGGPDTQYF.

The chain links TRBV19 to TRBJ1-1, with TRBD1 matching over 7 bases. The CDR3 consists of 15 residues. Germline lookup yields CDR1 LNHDA and CDR2 SQIVND (reference sequence). The junction had 12 bases not matched to a gene; V was cut back by 9 bases and J by 2 bases. This chain's CDR3 is CASLHRGVRNTEAFF. Written as DNA, the CDR3 is TGTGCCAGCTTACACAGGGGCGTAAGAAACACTGAAGCTTTCTTT. The full variable domain, in which reference TRBV19 and TRBJ1-1 provide the parts outside the CDR3, is DGGITQSPKYLFRKEGQNVTLSCEQNLNHDAMYWYRQDPGQGLRLIYYSQIVNDFQKGDIAEGYSVSREKKESFPLTVTSAQKNPTAFYLCASLHRGVRNTEAFFGQGTRLTVV.

CDR3 in amino acids: CASSYSTGSEQYF. The CDR3, as DNA: TGTGCCAGCAGTTACTCGACAGGGAGCGAGCAGTACTTC. The genes are TRBV6-6 and TRBJ2-7, with 7 bases identical to TRBD1. The CDR3 sequence is 13 residues long. Germline CDR1 is MNHNY and CDR2 is SVGAGI (reference sequence). V lost 0 bases, J lost 6 bases, and 2 bases stayed unmatched.

The genes are TRBV11-2 and TRBJ2-3; possibly TRBD2 for D (6 bases). This CDR3 region has 15 residues. V lost 2 bases to trimming and J lost 2 bases, with 11 bases between them. Per the germline V gene, CDR1 is SGHAT and CDR2 is FQNNGV. The DNA of the CDR3 is TGTGCCAGCAGCTTAATGGGACTTCCCACAGATACGCAGTATTTT. Amino acids: CASSLMGLPTDTQYF. Supplemented by reference TRBV11-2 and TRBJ2-3, the full variable domain reads EAGVAQSPRYKIIEKRQSVAFWCNPISGHATLYWYQQILGQGPKLLIQFQNNGVVDDSQLPKDRFSAERLKGVDSTLKIQPAKLEDSAVYLCASSLMGLPTDTQYFGPGTRLTVL.

J is TRBJ1-1 and V is TRBV3-1 (or the pseudogene TRBV3-2), with TRBD1 matching over 7 bases. The CDR3 extends over 16 amino acids. Germline assignment: CDR1 LGHDT and CDR2 YNNKEL (reference sequence). J was trimmed by 0 bases and V by 0 bases; bases with no gene match: 4. CDR3 nucleotides: TGTGCCAGCAGCCAAGATTCTAGGGGGCTGAACACTGAAGCTTTCTTT. Its protein is CASSQDSRGLNTEAFF.

V gene TRBV2 combines with J gene TRBJ1-3, with 11 bases lining up with TRBD1. With V trimmed by 7 bases and J by 2 bases, 10 bases remained unmatched. The CDR3 loop spans 17 amino acids. Per germline, CDR1 SNHLY and CDR2 FYNNEI. In nucleotides, the CDR3 is TGTGCCAGCACGGGGACAGGGGGAAGGCTGGCTGGAAACACCATATATTTT. This codes for CASTGTGGRLAGNTIYF.

The V call is TRBV5-1, the J call TRBJ2-2, with D possibly matching TRBD1 (5 bases). The ends were cut back, 1 base at V and 7 bases at J, with 11 bases in the middle. The CDR3 runs to 14 residues. Germline V lookup: CDR1 SGHRS, CDR2 YFSETQ. CDR3 sequence (DNA): TGCGCCAGCAGCTTGACCACAGGTGGCGGGGAGCTGTTTTTT. Amino acid sequence: CASSLTTGGGELFF.

V and J are TRBV27 and TRBJ1-4; D is perhaps TRBD1 (6 bases). Between the trimmed V and J ends, which lost 4 bases and 7 bases, there was a span of 19 bases. Germline assignment: CDR1 MNHEY and CDR2 SMNVEV (reference sequence). The CDR3 loop spans 16 amino acids. DNA for the CDR3: TGTGCCAGCAGTTCCTACTGGGGGCGGATCGGTGAAAAACTGTTTTTT. It encodes CASSSYWGRIGEKLFF.

This sequence joins TRBV19 and TRBJ1-2, with a tentative D call TRBD1 (6 bases). The germline V and J ends were trimmed by 5 bases and 9 bases, with 19 bases remaining between them. The CDR3 covers 14 residues. Germline lookup yields CDR1 LNHDA and CDR2 SQIVND (reference sequence). The CDR3 reads CASSQQGGGLRYTF. The CDR3 DNA reads TGTGCCAGTAGTCAACAGGGAGGGGGGCTGCGCTACACCTTC.

V and J are TRBV5-1 and TRBJ1-2; D possibly corresponds to TRBD1 (6 bases). The length of the CDR3 is 19 residues. V lost 2 bases, J lost 0 bases, and 23 bases lay in between. Germline lookup yields CDR1 SGHRS and CDR2 YFSETQ. CDR3: CASSFQPTGRVGPNYGYTF. The CDR3 DNA reads as TGCGCCAGCAGCTTCCAGCCGACAGGTAGAGTGGGGCCTAACTATGGCTACACCTTC.

The chain joins TRBV5-1 to TRBJ2-5; 10 bases line up with TRBD2. This CDR3 is 16 amino acids long. V lost 5 bases, J lost 0 bases, and 7 bases stayed unmatched. The germline V gene has CDR1 SGHRS and CDR2 YFSETQ. The CDR3 DNA reads as TGCGCCAGCAGGCAGAATAGCGGGGGGTACCAAGAGACCCAGTACTTC. Its protein product is CASRQNSGGYQETQYF.

This sequence joins TRBV7-6 and TRBJ2-3, with TRBD1 identical over 11 bases. Trimming took 4 bases from V and 6 from J; bases not matched to a gene: 6. In germline, CDR1 is SGHVS, CDR2 FNYEAQ. This CDR3 is 15 amino acids long. The CDR3 coding sequence is TGTGCCAGCAGCTCCGGACAGGGGGCGCGGGATACGCAGTATTTT. Translation: CASSSGQGARDTQYF.

This chain joins TRBV19 and TRBJ2-2; maybe TRBD2 (6 bases). CDR3 length: 15 amino acids. Germline lookup yields CDR1 LNHDA and CDR2 SQIVND (reference sequence). Trimming took off 3 bases at V and 4 bases at J, with 12 bases between the two ends. CDR3 in amino acids: CASSMGLGGTGELFF. DNA for the CDR3: TGTGCCAGTAGTATGGGGTTGGGGGGCACCGGGGAGCTGTTTTTT.

This clone was counted between two and nine times. This chain links TRBV2 with TRBJ2-7; TRBD2 matches at 9 bases. Germline V gene lookup returns CDR1 SNHLY and CDR2 FYNNEI. Losses at the gene ends were 6 bases for V and 6 bases for J; bases not matched to a gene: 9. The CDR3 runs 14 residues. CDR3 amino acids: CASRTTGTSSEQYF. CDR3 DNA sequence: TGTGCCAGCAGGACTACCGGGACTAGCTCCGAGCAGTACTTC.

The chain joins TRBV30 to TRBJ2-7; 9 nucleotides align to TRBD1. Trimming at V came to 0 bases and at J to 1 base, leaving 10 bases not matched to a gene. Germline V gives CDR1 GTSNPN, CDR2 SVGIG (reference sequence). This CDR3 contains 17 residues. This CDR3 is CAWSVIGRGQGSYEQYF. DNA of the CDR3: TGTGCCTGGAGTGTAATCGGTCGTGGACAGGGGTCCTACGAGCAGTACTTC.